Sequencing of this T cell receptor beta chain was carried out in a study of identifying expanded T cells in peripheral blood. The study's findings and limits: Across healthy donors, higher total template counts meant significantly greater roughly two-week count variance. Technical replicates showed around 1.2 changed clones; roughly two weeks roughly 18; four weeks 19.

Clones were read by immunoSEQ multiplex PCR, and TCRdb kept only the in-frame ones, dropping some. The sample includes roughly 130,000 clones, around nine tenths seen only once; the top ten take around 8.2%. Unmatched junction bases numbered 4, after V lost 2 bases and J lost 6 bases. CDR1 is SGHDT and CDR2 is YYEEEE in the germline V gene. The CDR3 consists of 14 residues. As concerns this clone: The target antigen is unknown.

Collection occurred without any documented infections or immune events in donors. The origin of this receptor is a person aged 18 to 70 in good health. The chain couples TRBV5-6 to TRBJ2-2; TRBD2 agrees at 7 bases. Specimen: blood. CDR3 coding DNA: TGTGCCAGCAGCTTTGGGGGGGAACCCGGGGAGCTGTTTTTT. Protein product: CASSFGGEPGELFF.